A selection of T cell receptor beta chains follows, all from one sample in a study of T cells in Graves' hyperthyroidism and ophthalmopathy. Using its own MiXCR run on the multiplex PCR reads, TCRdb lists one record per CDR3 protein. The sample lists more than 500,000 distinct CDR3 sequences, about 16% occurring once. Sequencing was carried out using blood. Receptor source: a woman aged 25 to 39 with Graves' ophthalmopathy. Both conserved end residues are part of each CDR3. D genes are given only for firm matches. Rows may omit the clone size; those that give it use once, few, many or a size class.

CDR3aa	CDR3nt	j_gene	abundance	v_gene	d_gene
CASSLSGLAGDNEQFF	TGTGCCAGCAGCTTATCCGGACTAGCGGGAGACAATGAGCAGTTCTTC	TRBJ2-1	-	TRBV7-2	TRBD2
CASRSGSGGSYNEQFF	TGCGCCAGCAGGTCGGGTTCGGGCGGCTCCTACAATGAGCAGTTCTTC	TRBJ2-1	many	TRBV5-1	-
CASSLGAGAGQPQHF	TGTGCCAGCAGCTTAGGCGCAGGGGCTGGTCAGCCCCAGCATTTT	TRBJ1-5	few	TRBV7-2	-
CSASVAGSALQPQHF	TGCAGTGCTAGTGTGGCAGGGTCGGCGCTTCAGCCCCAGCATTTT	TRBJ1-5	-	TRBV20-1	-
CASSQRWSGELFF	TGTGCCAGCAGCCAAAGATGGTCCGGGGAGCTGTTTTTT	TRBJ2-2	many	TRBV3-1	-
CASRGSTDTQYF	TGTGCCAGCAGGGGGAGCACAGATACGCAGTATTTT	TRBJ2-3	many	TRBV12-3/TRBV12-4	-
CASSFWEGTEAFF	TGTGCCAGCAGCTTTTGGGAGGGCACTGAAGCTTTCTTT	TRBJ1-1	many	TRBV5-8	-
CASSPVADSNEKLFF	TGTGCCAGCAGCCCTGTCGCAGACTCGAATGAAAAACTGTTTTTT	TRBJ1-4	-	TRBV7-2	-
CSARELLRGSTGELFF	TGCAGTGCTAGAGAATTATTGCGGGGGTCCACCGGGGAGCTGTTTTTT	TRBJ2-2	-	TRBV20-1	TRBD2
CASSYTTGLALTDTQYF	TGTGCCAGCAGTTACACCACGGGACTAGCTCTCACAGATACGCAGTATTTT	TRBJ2-3	many	TRBV6-5	TRBD2
CASSGREKLFF	TGTGCCAGCTCGGGCAGAGAAAAACTGTTTTTT	TRBJ1-4	many	TRBV28	-
CASSSPIPPRGLDYGYTF	TGTGCCAGCAGTAGTCCCATACCCCCCAGGGGGCTTGACTATGGCTACACCTTC	TRBJ1-2	-	TRBV28	TRBD1
CSVPKSHRGYEQYF	TGCAGTGTCCCCAAGAGTCACAGGGGCTACGAGCAGTACTTC	TRBJ2-7	many	TRBV20-1	TRBD1
CSASGLAGDGEQFF	TGCAGTGCTAGTGGACTAGCGGGAGACGGTGAGCAGTTCTTC	TRBJ2-1	-	TRBV20-1	TRBD2
CASRSGGASYNEQFF	TGTGCCAGCAGGTCAGGGGGCGCGTCCTACAATGAGCAGTTCTTC	TRBJ2-1	many	TRBV5-5	TRBD1
CASASHPRGGENSPLHF	TGCGCCAGCGCTTCGCACCCTCGGGGGGGAGAAAATTCACCCCTCCACTTT	TRBJ1-6	-	TRBV4-3	-
CSRTSGRPTDTQYF	TGCAGTAGGACTAGCGGGAGACCCACAGATACGCAGTATTTT	TRBJ2-3	-	TRBV20-1	TRBD2
CASSESHAEAFF	TGCGCCAGCAGTGAGTCGCACGCCGAAGCTTTCTTT	TRBJ1-1	many	TRBV10-1	-
CASSQQGAGSETQYF	TGTGCCAGCAGCCAACAGGGAGCGGGATCGGAGACCCAGTACTTC	TRBJ2-5	many	TRBV7-2	-
CASRTPGSNQPQHF	TGTGCCAGCAGAACGCCGGGTAGCAATCAGCCCCAGCATTTT	TRBJ1-5	many	TRBV28	-
CASAPSGANVLTF	TGTGCCAGCGCCCCCTCTGGGGCCAACGTCCTGACTTTC	TRBJ2-6	-	TRBV27	-
CASSLVWGSSYEQYF	TGTGCCAGCAGCTTAGTCTGGGGTAGCTCCTACGAGCAGTACTTC	TRBJ2-7	many	TRBV7-2	-
CASCLLAPSYNEQFF	TGTGCCAGTTGTTTACTAGCGCCCTCCTACAATGAGCAGTTCTTC	TRBJ2-1	-	TRBV6-1	TRBD2
CASSPVTGSGGDEQFF	TGTGCCAGCAGCCCTGTGACAGGGAGCGGGGGTGATGAGCAGTTCTTC	TRBJ2-1	-	TRBV7-2	-
CAISDPGTGGGEKLFF	TGTGCCATCAGTGACCCCGGGACAGGGGGAGGTGAAAAACTGTTTTTT	TRBJ1-4	few	TRBV10-3	TRBD1
CASSYNTGTGKYEQYF	TGCGCCAGCAGCTACAATACCGGGACAGGGAAATACGAGCAGTACTTC	TRBJ2-7	many	TRBV5-1	TRBD1
CASSFLPGLSQETQYF	TGTGCCAGCAGTTTTCTCCCCGGACTCTCCCAAGAGACCCAGTACTTC	TRBJ2-5	many	TRBV12-3/TRBV12-4	-
CASTPDRGRQPQHF	TGTGCCAGCACCCCAGACAGGGGTCGGCAGCCCCAGCATTTT	TRBJ1-5	many	TRBV12-3/TRBV12-4	TRBD1
CASSLNPYNTEAFF	TGCGCCAGCAGCTTGAATCCCTACAACACTGAAGCTTTCTTT	TRBJ1-1	few	TRBV5-1	-
CASSPWTSGRNSYNEQFF	TGTGCCAGCAGTCCTTGGACTAGCGGGAGGAACTCCTACAATGAGCAGTTCTTC	TRBJ2-1	many	TRBV27	TRBD2
CASRSTSGAYNEQFF	TGTGCCAGCCGGAGTACTAGCGGCGCCTACAATGAGCAGTTCTTC	TRBJ2-1	-	TRBV12-3/TRBV12-4	TRBD2
CASRSTSSSGNTIYF	TGTGCCAGCAGGTCGACTTCGAGCTCTGGAAACACCATATATTTT	TRBJ1-3	many	TRBV7-8	-
CASSADPVNGNTTYF	TGTGCCAGTAGTGCGGACCCTGTCAATGGAAACACCACATATTTT	TRBJ1-3	once	TRBV19	-
CASRRDSQETQYF	TGTGCCAGCAGGCGGGACAGCCAAGAGACCCAGTACTTC	TRBJ2-5	many	TRBV2	-
CASSRIVTGELFF	TGTGCTAGCAGCCGCATAGTGACCGGGGAGCTGTTTTTT	TRBJ2-2	few	TRBV7-7	-
CSARDVGQRSEKLFF	TGCAGTGCTAGAGATGTGGGGCAGCGTAGTGAAAAACTGTTTTTT	TRBJ1-4	-	TRBV20-1	-
CASSQDGLYNEQFF	TGCGCCAGCAGCCAAGATGGATTATACAATGAGCAGTTCTTC	TRBJ2-1	-	TRBV4-3	-
CSANEGLAREQFF	TGCAGTGCTAACGAGGGACTAGCGCGTGAGCAGTTCTTC	TRBJ2-1	-	TRBV20-1	TRBD2
CAWSAEYNEQFF	TGTGCCTGGAGTGCCGAATACAATGAGCAGTTCTTC	TRBJ2-1	many	TRBV30	-
CASTRRLNYGYTF	TGTGCCAGTACGAGACGCCTGAACTATGGCTACACCTTC	TRBJ1-2	few	TRBV19	-
CASSQGYLANQPQHF	TGCGCCAGCAGCCAGGGATACTTGGCCAATCAGCCCCAGCATTTT	TRBJ1-5	-	TRBV4-1	-
CATSRTGELFF	TGTGCCACCAGCAGGACCGGGGAGCTGTTTTTT	TRBJ2-2	-	TRBV15	-
CSVDARGANVLTF	TGCAGCGTTGATGCGCGAGGGGCCAACGTCCTGACTTTC	TRBJ2-6	-	TRBV29-1	-
CASSADRGDETQYF	TGTGCCAGCAGCGCCGACAGGGGTGACGAGACCCAGTACTTC	TRBJ2-5	many	TRBV9	TRBD1
CASSQELGLETQYF	TGTGCCAGCAGCCAAGAGCTGGGTTTAGAGACCCAGTACTTC	TRBJ2-5	many	TRBV3-1	-
CASSMTVNQPQHF	TGTGCCAGTAGTATGACAGTTAATCAGCCCCAGCATTTT	TRBJ1-5	-	TRBV19	-
CRLDRGRGSTDTQYF	TGCAGACTAGATAGGGGGAGGGGTAGCACAGATACGCAGTATTTT	TRBJ2-3	many	TRBV20-1	-
CASSLDRNEQFF	TGTGCCAGCAGCTTAGATCGTAATGAGCAGTTCTTC	TRBJ2-1	many	TRBV11-2	-
CASSLRTAENTEAFF	TGTGCCAGCAGCTTGAGGACGGCAGAGAACACTGAAGCTTTCTTT	TRBJ1-1	-	TRBV5-5	-
CASSRNAGFGEQYF	TGTGCCAGCAGCCGAAACGCCGGCTTCGGCGAGCAGTACTTC	TRBJ2-7	many	TRBV11-2	-
CASSIWAREVAEAFF	TGTGCCAGTAGTATCTGGGCCAGGGAGGTCGCTGAAGCTTTCTTT	TRBJ1-1	-	TRBV19	-
CASSLSRLAVGPPGGELFF	TGTGCCAGCAGTCTTTCCCGACTAGCCGTGGGGCCTCCGGGCGGGGAGCTGTTTTTT	TRBJ2-2	few	TRBV12-3/TRBV12-4	TRBD2
CATSDGRESSETQYF	TGTGCCACCAGTGATGGGCGGGAGAGTAGCGAGACCCAGTACTTC	TRBJ2-5	many	TRBV24-1	TRBD2
CASSGRGEQYF	TGTGCCAGCAGTGGTCGTGGCGAGCAGTACTTC	TRBJ2-7	few	TRBV6-2/TRBV6-3	-
CASSVGTGPHYEQYF	TGTGCCAGCAGCGTAGGGACGGGGCCACACTACGAGCAGTACTTC	TRBJ2-7	few	TRBV9	-